These T cell receptor beta chains were read from a single sample in a study of cytotoxic CD8 clonotypes in ibrutinib-treated CLL. Here immunoSEQ multiplex PCR was the method, and the copy in TCRdb shows in-frame clones only, minus some. This sample has 110,000 to 150,000 clones, with about 80% found just once. The material sequenced was PBMCs, taken after 24 months of ibrutinib treatment. The receptors were gathered from a human donor with chronic lymphocytic leukemia. The conserved cysteine and the conserved F or W are not part of the CDR3 here.

v_call cdr3_aa
TRBV28 ASSSGGDRPQH
TRBV6-5 ASRAGSWAGNTIY
TRBV14 ASSQRPPFYNSPLH
TRBV2 ASSLDSSGANVLT
TRBV6-6 ASLGQGAYEQY
TRBV18 APGGSGNTIY
TRBV30 AWNRVNEKLF
TRBV30 ARTVGGSPYEQY
TRBV18 ASSPMDRAGQPQH
TRBV5-1 ASSLKEQGNEQF
TRBV23-1 ASTPQGPSSYEQY
TRBV3-2 ASSQAF
TRBV28 ASSLWTGGGNEKLF
TRBV7-8 ASSPGYIQGPNTEAF
TRBV5-1 ASSFLAGSTDTQY
TRBV5-1 ASSDAGATTDTQY